This T cell receptor (beta chain) was found in a study of graft-versus-host responses after intestinal transplantation. Overall study: Multivisceral, liver-intestinal, or isolated intestinal grafts went to recipients.

Whole-study results and caveats: GvH clones occurred in recipient marrow; some first appeared in ileum or blood.

Assay: immunoSEQ multiplex PCR; the TCRdb copy retains only in-frame clones and omits some. The table lists about 100,000 clones, roughly 90% of them singletons. CDR1 is SGHVS and CDR2 is FNYEAQ in the germline V gene. The CDR3 runs 13 residues. The trim removed 5 bases at V and 4 bases at J, leaving 4 bases unmatched. Comments on this clone: Its antigen is unidentified.

The V call is TRBV7-6, the J call TRBJ2-7; the match to TRBD1 covers 8 bases. The TCR sequence derives from a human donor who was the organ donor for an intestinal transplant. Sequencing used unstimulated CD4+ T cells sorted from spleen or lymph node cells, obtained before transplant. CDR3 sequence (DNA): TGTGCCAGCAGCGTGGACAGGGATTACGAGCAGTACTTC. It specifies CASSVDRDYEQYF.